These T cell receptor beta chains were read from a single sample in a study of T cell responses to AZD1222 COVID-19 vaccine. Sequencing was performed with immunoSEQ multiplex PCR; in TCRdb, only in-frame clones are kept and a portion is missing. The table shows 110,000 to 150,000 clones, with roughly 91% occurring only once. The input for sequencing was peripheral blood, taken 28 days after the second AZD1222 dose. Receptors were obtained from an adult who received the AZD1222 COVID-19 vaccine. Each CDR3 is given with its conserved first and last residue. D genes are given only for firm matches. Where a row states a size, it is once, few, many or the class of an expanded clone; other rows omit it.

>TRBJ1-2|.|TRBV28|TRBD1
CASSLYGKGADGYTF
TGTGCCAGCAGTTTATACGGCAAGGGGGCGGATGGCTACACCTTC
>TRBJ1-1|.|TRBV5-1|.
CASSSDGSNTEAFF
TGCGCCAGCAGCTCGGACGGGAGCAACACTGAAGCTTTCTTT
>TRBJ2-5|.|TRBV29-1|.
CSVAVGTQETQYF
TGCAGCGTTGCGGTGGGGACACAAGAGACCCAGTACTTC
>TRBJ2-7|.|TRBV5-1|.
CASSMDRYEQYF
TGCGCCAGCAGCATGGACAGATACGAGCAGTACTTC
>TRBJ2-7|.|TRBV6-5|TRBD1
CASSYSGDSSYEQYF
TGTGCCAGCAGTTACTCGGGGGACAGCTCCTACGAGCAGTACTTC
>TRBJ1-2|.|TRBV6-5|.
CASSYKGGGYYGYTF
TGTGCCAGCAGTTATAAGGGCGGGGGATACTATGGCTACACCTTC
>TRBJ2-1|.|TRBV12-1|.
CASRTRVYNEQFF
TGTGCCAGCAGAACCCGGGTTTACAATGAGCAGTTCTTC
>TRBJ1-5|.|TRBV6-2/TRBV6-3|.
CASSAGPLTNQPQHF
TGTGCCAGCAGTGCGGGACCGCTTACGAATCAGCCCCAGCATTTT
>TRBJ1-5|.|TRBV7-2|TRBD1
CASSLEVDRAQHF
TGTGCCAGCAGCTTAGAAGTGGACAGGGCCCAGCATTTT
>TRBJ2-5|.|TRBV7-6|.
CASSKTVQETQYF
TGTGCCAGCAGCAAGACGGTTCAAGAGACCCAGTACTTC
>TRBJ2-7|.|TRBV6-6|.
CASSYFHEQYF
TGTGCCAGCAGTTACTTCCACGAGCAGTACTTC
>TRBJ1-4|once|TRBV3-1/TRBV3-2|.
CASSPVANEKLFF
TGTGCCAGCAGCCCGGTTGCTAATGAAAAACTGTTTTTT
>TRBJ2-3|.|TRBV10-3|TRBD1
CAGGQERGDTQYF
TGTGCCGGAGGACAGGAAAGAGGAGATACGCAGTATTTT
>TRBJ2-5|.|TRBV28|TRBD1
CASNKQGAGETQYF
TGTGCCAGCAACAAACAGGGGGCGGGGGAGACCCAGTACTTC